This TCR beta chain was sequenced during a study of CD8+ T cells in alopecia areata. This clone was found a few times. Extracted from the samples, RNA was reverse transcribed into cDNA to serve as the sequencing template. Method: immunoSEQ multiplex PCR; TCRdb's copy keeps in-frame clones and lacks some. The sample holds about 190,000 clones, 64% seen once. Treatment here: oral pan-JAK inhibitor, 5-10 mg twice daily. The V and J ends lost 10 bases and 14 bases respectively, with 22 bases between them. The CDR3 spans 12 residues. The material was CD4+ T cells sorted from blood, obtained around week 49, from a patient treated with tofacitinib. The chain is built from TRBV6-7 and TRBJ2-3; no clear D gene. TRBV6-7 is filed as an ORF, its function uncertain. The clonotype was recovered from a human donor with alopecia areata. This chain's CDR3 is CATLPRYRPRYF. The CDR3 coding sequence is TGTGCCACCCTCCCCCGTTACCGCCCAAGGTATTTT.